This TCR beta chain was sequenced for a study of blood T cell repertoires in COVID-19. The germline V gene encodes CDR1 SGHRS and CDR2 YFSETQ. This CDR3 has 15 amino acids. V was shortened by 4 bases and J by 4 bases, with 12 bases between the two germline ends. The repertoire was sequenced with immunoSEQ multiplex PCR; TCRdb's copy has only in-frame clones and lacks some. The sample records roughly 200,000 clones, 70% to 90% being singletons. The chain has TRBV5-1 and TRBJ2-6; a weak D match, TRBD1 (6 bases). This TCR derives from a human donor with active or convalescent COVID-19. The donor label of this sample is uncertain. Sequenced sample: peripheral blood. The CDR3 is CASSRDIGGANVLTF. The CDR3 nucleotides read TGCGCCAGCAGCAGGGACATCGGGGGGGCCAACGTCCTGACTTTC.